Shown below are 24 T cell receptor beta chains from a single sample sequenced in a study of blood T cell repertoires in COVID-19. The repertoire was sequenced with immunoSEQ multiplex PCR; TCRdb's copy has only in-frame clones and lacks some. This sample carries around 620,000 clones, more than 80% of them seen once, and the ten largest clones take over 0.2%. The sample consisted of peripheral blood. The receptors here all came from a woman younger than 35 with acute or convalescent COVID-19.

The chain joins TRBV6-5 to TRBJ1-5; 7 bases match TRBD1. With V trimmed by 4 bases and J by 6 bases, 9 bases remained unmatched. From germline, CDR1 is MNHEY and CDR2 SVGAGI. The CDR3 length is 15 residues. The CDR3 region is CASSSSSTGSQPQHF. The CDR3 region has the DNA TGTGCCAGCAGTTCCTCATCGACAGGGTCTCAGCCCCAGCATTTT.

V is TRBV12-3 or TRBV12-4 and J is TRBJ1-2, with D unclear. Trimming removed 3 bases from V and 6 bases from J, with 11 bases in between. This CDR3 is built from 13 residues. CDR3 region: CASSFEALHGYTF. The CDR3 DNA follows: TGTGCCAGCAGTTTCGAGGCTCTCCATGGCTACACCTTC.

This chain joins TRBV4-3 and TRBJ1-1; D is possibly TRBD1 (6 bases). The CDR3 covers 13 residues. Per germline, CDR1 LGHNA and CDR2 YSLEER. V was shortened by 3 bases and J by 7 bases, with 12 bases between the two germline ends. This CDR3 is CASSHDGQREAFF. CDR3 DNA sequence: TGCGCCAGCAGCCATGATGGACAGCGTGAAGCTTTCTTT.

This clone was picked up one time. This chain connects TRBV5-1 to TRBJ2-7, with D possibly TRBD2 on 5 matching bases. Germline CDR1 is SGHRS and CDR2 is YFSETQ. The ends were cut back, 4 bases at V and 5 bases at J, with 16 bases in the middle. CDR3 length equals 14 residues. This CDR3 reads CASSIRPEVNEQYF. The CDR3 DNA is TGCGCCAGCAGCATTAGACCGGAGGTAAACGAGCAGTACTTC.

The V and J genes are TRBV6-2 or TRBV6-3 and TRBJ2-1, with 9 bases aligning to TRBD1. The junction had 11 bases not matched to a gene; V was cut back by 5 bases and J by 9 bases. Germline values: CDR1 MNHEY, CDR2 SVGEGT. There are 15 residues in the CDR3. In nucleotides, the CDR3 is TGTGCCAGCAGTACCGGGACAGGGCAGACGGCTGAGCAGTTCTTC. This codes for CASSTGTGQTAEQFF.

With regard to this clone: Additional DNA sequences in this sample encode the identical CDR3. V usage is TRBV5-6 and J usage is TRBJ1-5, with 7 positions matching TRBD1. In germline, CDR1 is SGHDT, CDR2 YYEEEE. V lost 0 bases and J lost 3; bases outside the gene matches: 3. This CDR3 region has 15 residues. The CDR3: CASSLGTGSNQPQHF. CDR3 bases: TGTGCCAGCAGCTTGGGGACAGGCTCCAATCAGCCCCAGCATTTT.

This rearrangement joins TRBV11-3 to TRBJ2-1; the match to TRBD2 covers 8 bases. Germline CDR1 reads SGHNT; CDR2 reads YENEEA. With 1 base clipped from V and 2 bases from J, the junction kept 4 bases outside the gene matches. The CDR3 covers 16 residues. As DNA, the CDR3 is TGTGCCAGCAGCTTAGCGGGGGGGCTCCCCTACAATGAGCAGTTCTTC. This encodes CASSLAGGLPYNEQFF. Complete variable domain (other parts from reference TRBV11-3 and TRBJ2-1): EAGVVQSPRYKIIEKKQPVAFWCNPISGHNTLYWYLQNLGQGPELLIRYENEEAVDDSQLPKDRFSAERLKGVDSTLKIQPAELGDSAVYLCASSLAGGLPYNEQFFGPGTRLTVL.

The J gene is TRBJ1-2, the V gene TRBV3-1 (or the pseudogene TRBV3-2); tentatively, D is TRBD1 (5 bases). V was shortened by 1 base and J by 4 bases, with 16 bases between the two germline ends. The CDR3 has 16 residues. Germline CDR1 and CDR2: LGHDT and YNNKEL (reference sequence). The CDR3: CASSQGQLGQFYGYTF. In DNA, the CDR3 is TGTGCCAGCAGCCAAGGACAGTTAGGTCAATTCTATGGCTACACCTTC.

The V and J genes are TRBV12-3 or TRBV12-4 and TRBJ2-1; D remains ambiguous. The CDR3 covers 11 residues. V was cut by 7 bases and J by 6 bases, with 7 bases left in between. This chain's CDR3 is CASNYANEQFF. The CDR3 region has the DNA TGTGCCAGCAACTATGCCAATGAGCAGTTCTTC.

The chain joins TRBV19 to TRBJ1-4, with 8 bases that match TRBD1. The CDR3 has 14 residues. With V trimmed by 3 bases and J by 8 bases, 5 bases remained unmatched. Germline CDR1 is LNHDA and CDR2 is SQIVND (reference sequence). The CDR3 nucleotides read TGTGCCAGTAGTATTGGGACAGGTCGGGAAAAACTGTTTTTT. This encodes CASSIGTGREKLFF.

This clone was detected a few times. The V gene is TRBV6-4, the J gene TRBJ2-1; TRBD2 is a possible D gene (6 bases). Germline CDR1 is MRHNA and CDR2 is SNTAGT. V was clipped by 3 bases and J by 7 bases, with 13 bases between them. The CDR3 spans 14 residues. Written as DNA, the CDR3 is TGTGCCAGCAGTGAGGAGGGTGGGTCAAATGAGCAGTTCTTC. Amino acid sequence: CASSEEGGSNEQFF.

The rearrangement links TRBV7-8 to TRBJ2-1; D might be TRBD2 (6 bases). The V gene lost 2 bases and the J gene lost 7 bases, with 12 bases spanning the gap. The CDR3 covers 14 residues. Germline loops: CDR1 SGHVS, CDR2 FQNEAQ. CDR3 DNA: TGTGCCAGCAGCTTATGGCCGGAGGGAAATGAGCAGTTCTTC. This translates into CASSLWPEGNEQFF.

This chain joins TRBV10-3 and TRBJ1-1; D gene ambiguous. The germline V and J ends were trimmed by 1 base and 1 base, with 4 bases remaining between them. Germline V lookup: CDR1 ENHRY, CDR2 SYGVKD. This CDR3 spans 13 amino acids. In DNA form, the CDR3 reads TGTGCCATCAGTGAGTACAGGAACACTGAAGCTTTCTTT. It yields the protein CAISEYRNTEAFF.

The V gene is TRBV3-1 (or the pseudogene TRBV3-2), the J gene TRBJ2-2; a possible D gene is TRBD1 (6 bases). CDR3 size: 15 residues. The V end was cut by 0 bases, the J end by 4 bases, with 9 bases between. Per the germline V gene, CDR1 is LGHDT and CDR2 is YNNKEL (reference sequence). CDR3 sequence reads: CASSQDRGSTGELFF. The CDR3 coding sequence is TGTGCCAGCAGCCAAGATAGGGGGAGCACCGGGGAGCTGTTTTTT.

The chain carries TRBV24-1 and TRBJ2-1, with TRBD2 identical over 8 bases. V lost 1 base to trimming and J lost 4 bases; unmatched junction nucleotides: 5. The CDR3 sequence is 16 residues long. In germline, CDR1 is KGHDR, CDR2 SFDVKD. The CDR3: CATSDFEAGGYNEQFF. CDR3 DNA: TGTGCCACCAGTGATTTTGAGGCGGGGGGTTACAATGAGCAGTTCTTC.

This clone appeared a few times. The chain combines TRBV6-6 with TRBJ1-2; TRBD1 matches at 10 bases. Germline CDR1 reads MNHNY; CDR2 reads SVGAGI (reference sequence). This CDR3 region has 15 residues. V shed 6 bases and J 7 bases; nucleotides not matched to a gene: 11. The CDR3 DNA reads TGTGCCAGCAGCCACGGACAGGGGGGGGTACGTGGCTACACCTTC. The encoded protein is CASSHGQGGVRGYTF.

The V call is TRBV9, the J call TRBJ1-3; TRBD1 is a possible D gene (5 bases). This CDR3 is 15 amino acids long. V was trimmed by 1 base and J by 4 bases, leaving 12 bases between them. CDR1 is SGDLS and CDR2 is YYNGEE in the germline V gene. The CDR3 nucleotides are TGTGCCAGCAGCGTAACAGGACAAGACGGAAACACCATATATTTT. It specifies CASSVTGQDGNTIYF.

The J gene is TRBJ1-2, the V gene TRBV6-5; perhaps TRBD1 as D (5 bases). The CDR3 is made up of 15 amino acids. Germline V gives CDR1 MNHEY, CDR2 SVGAGI. Trimming removed 5 bases from V and 1 base from J, with 14 bases in between. CDR3 nucleotides: TGTGCCAGCAGTCGACAGAGCCGTAATAACTATGGCTACACCTTC. Residues: CASSRQSRNNYGYTF.

The J gene is TRBJ1-2, the V gene TRBV12-3 or TRBV12-4; no reliable D call. V lost 4 bases, J lost 7 bases, and 13 bases lay in between. The CDR3 spans 13 residues. In DNA, the CDR3 is TGTGCCAGCAGTTGGGTGAAGGGAGTTGGCTACACCTTC. This translates into CASSWVKGVGYTF.

V gene TRBV2 combines with J gene TRBJ2-5, with TRBD2 matching over 16 bases. This CDR3 has 16 residues. Unmatched junction bases numbered 9, after V lost 9 bases and J lost 5 bases. Germline CDR1 SNHLY, CDR2 FYNNEI. The CDR3 sequence: CASTGTSGGVWETQYF. The CDR3, as DNA: TGTGCCAGTACCGGGACTAGCGGGGGGGTTTGGGAGACCCAGTACTTC. Using reference TRBV2 and TRBJ2-5 for the parts outside the CDR3, the full variable domain is EPEVTQTPSHQVTQMGQEVILRCVPISNHLYFYWYRQILGQKVEFLVSFYNNEISEKSEIFDDQFSVERPDGSNFTLKIRSTKLEDSAMYFCASTGTSGGVWETQYFGPGTRLLVL.

This chain links TRBV30 with TRBJ2-5; TRBD2 aligns across 7 bases. Germline CDR1 and CDR2: GTSNPN and SVGIG (reference sequence). Trimming took 4 bases from V and 12 from J; bases not matched to a gene: 17. CDR3 size: 14 residues. This CDR3 reads CAWTRGRDGAEEYF. The CDR3 DNA is TGTGCCTGGACCCGGGGGAGGGACGGGGCGGAAGAGTACTTC.

The chain is built from TRBV7-9 and TRBJ1-2, with 11 nucleotides matching TRBD1. The CDR3 runs 15 residues. The V segment lost 1 base and the J segment 5 bases; nucleotides outside the gene matches: 3. Germline-derived CDR1 and CDR2 are SEHNR and FQNEAQ (reference sequence). This chain's CDR3 is CASSLGDRGVYGYTF. The CDR3 DNA reads as TGTGCCAGCAGCTTAGGGGACAGGGGGGTATATGGCTACACCTTC.

V and J are TRBV7-4 and TRBJ1-3, with D hard to call. Germline lookup yields CDR1 SGHVT and CDR2 SQSDAQ. Trimming took off 0 bases at V and 0 bases at J, with 24 bases between the two ends. This CDR3 has 21 residues. The CDR3 loop is CASSLALRGKRGLNSGNTIYF. Here the CDR3 DNA reads TGTGCCAGCAGCTTAGCGCTAAGAGGCAAACGTGGACTGAACTCTGGAAACACCATATATTTT.

The chain recombines TRBV18 with TRBJ2-7, with 12 positions matching TRBD2. The CDR3 sequence is 16 residues long. The J segment lost 6 bases and the V segment lost 2 bases, leaving 8 bases of the junction unmatched. Germline CDR1 reads KGHSH; CDR2 reads LQKENI. The CDR3 DNA follows: TGTGCCAGCTCACCAACGGCGACTAGCGGGGGAGGCGAGCAGTACTTC. Its translation is CASSPTATSGGGEQYF.